The rows below give T cell receptor beta chains drawn from one sample of a study of T cells in Graves' hyperthyroidism and ophthalmopathy. From the multiplex PCR reads, TCRdb called clonotypes with MiXCR, one entry per CDR3 protein. This sample has fewer than 750,000 distinct CDR3 sequences; around 15% occur once, and the top ten carry approximately 12%. The sequencing sample was made of blood. Receptor source: a woman between 50 and 59 years old with Graves' ophthalmopathy. Both conserved end residues are part of each CDR3. The D gene is left open where the match is weak. Size is stated for part of the rows, as once, few or many counts, or as a class when the clone is expanded.

d_gene	abundance	j_gene	v_gene	CDR3aa	CDR3nt
TRBD1	.	TRBJ2-7	TRBV29-1	CSAQGGQAGYWEQYF	TGCAGCGCGCAAGGGGGCCAGGCCGGGTATTGGGAGCAGTACTTC
TRBD2	few	TRBJ2-2	TRBV6-2/TRBV6-3	CASFSPGGTGELFF	TGTGCCAGCTTCTCGCCGGGAGGGACCGGGGAGCTGTTTTTT
TRBD2	.	TRBJ2-3	TRBV19	CASSWTSGRESTDTQYF	TGTGCCAGTAGTTGGACTAGCGGGAGAGAAAGCACAGATACGCAGTATTTT
TRBD2	few	TRBJ2-5	TRBV5-6	CASSLPALTPGLYDF	TGTGCCAGCAGCTTGCCAGCCCTTACACCGGGACTATATGACTTC
.	many	TRBJ2-7	TRBV5-1	CASSLTGGNYEQYF	TGCGCCAGCAGCTTGACTGGTGGGAACTACGAGCAGTACTTC
TRBD2	.	TRBJ2-3	TRBV19	CASRATLAGVTDTQYF	TGTGCCAGTAGAGCCACACTAGCGGGGGTCACAGATACGCAGTATTTT
TRBD1	many	TRBJ2-7	TRBV29-1	CSVEQSGQGFEQYF	TGCAGCGTTGAACAAAGCGGACAGGGGTTCGAGCAGTACTTC
.	many	TRBJ1-6	TRBV30	CAWSVPGQWGSPLHF	TGTGCCTGGAGTGTACCGGGACAATGGGGTTCACCCCTCCACTTT
.	many	TRBJ2-6	TRBV30	CAWSVRGFGANVLTF	TGTGCCTGGAGTGTACGGGGCTTTGGGGCCAACGTCCTGACTTTC
.	many	TRBJ2-3	TRBV6-1	CASSEGIRPSTDTQYF	TGTGCCAGCAGTGAAGGGATCCGTCCGAGCACAGATACGCAGTATTTT
TRBD1	.	TRBJ1-2	TRBV6-6	CASSYTGTGGTRGYTF	TGTGCCAGCAGTTACACCGGGACAGGGGGAACTCGTGGCTACACCTTC
.	few	TRBJ2-5	TRBV20-1	CSAMYRNQETQYF	TGCAGTGCTATGTACCGGAACCAAGAGACCCAGTACTTC
.	many	TRBJ1-5	TRBV28	CASTSGSRDQPQHF	TGTGCCAGCACCTCAGGAAGTCGGGATCAGCCCCAGCATTTT
.	few	TRBJ2-2	TRBV7-9	CASSLWEGSGIRGTGELFF	TGTGCCAGCAGCTTATGGGAAGGTAGCGGAATCAGGGGAACCGGGGAGCTGTTTTTT
.	many	TRBJ2-7	TRBV11-2	CASSRNLDNSYEQYF	TGTGCCAGCAGCCGAAACCTGGACAACAGCTACGAGCAGTACTTC
.	many	TRBJ2-1	TRBV5-1	CASSVSWTSSYNEQFF	TGCGCCAGCAGCGTTAGCTGGACGAGCTCCTACAATGAGCAGTTCTTC
.	many	TRBJ1-1	TRBV6-1	CASSEVSGRGDTEAFF	TGTGCCAGCAGTGAAGTTAGCGGGAGGGGCGACACTGAAGCTTTCTTT
.	many	TRBJ2-7	TRBV2	CASREGYEQYF	TGTGCCAGCAGGGAAGGCTACGAGCAGTACTTC
TRBD2	many	TRBJ2-3	TRBV10-3	CAIRDRQGGRADTQYF	TGTGCCATCAGGGACCGACAGGGCGGGAGGGCAGATACGCAGTATTTT
TRBD1	many	TRBJ2-7	TRBV7-8	CASRLGQSPSYEQYF	TGTGCCAGCAGGCTGGGACAGTCTCCCTCCTACGAGCAGTACTTC
.	few	TRBJ2-3	TRBV6-4	CASKDEAEPFLYTDTQYF	TGTGCCAGCAAGGATGAAGCGGAACCCTTTCTCTACACAGATACGCAGTATTTT
.	.	TRBJ2-4	TRBV7-8	CASSRPGWNIQYF	TGTGCCAGCAGCCGGCCGGGGTGGAACATTCAGTACTTC
.	.	TRBJ1-6	TRBV28	CASSERGDYTNSPLHF	TGTGCCAGCAGTGAAAGGGGGGATTACACGAATTCACCCCTCCACTTT
.	many	TRBJ2-5	TRBV20-1	CSAPPDRSRRETQYF	TGCAGTGCTCCGCCAGACCGATCCCGGAGGGAGACCCAGTACTTC
.	many	TRBJ1-1	TRBV27	CASSNSQGLNTEAFF	TGTGCCAGCAGTAACTCACAGGGATTGAACACTGAAGCTTTCTTT
.	many	TRBJ2-1	TRBV5-1	CASRERARVNEQFF	TGCGCCAGCAGGGAGCGGGCCCGGGTCAATGAGCAGTTCTTC
TRBD1	few	TRBJ1-2	TRBV7-9	CASSIRDRAEGYTF	TGTGCCAGCAGCATCCGGGACAGGGCCGAGGGCTACACCTTC